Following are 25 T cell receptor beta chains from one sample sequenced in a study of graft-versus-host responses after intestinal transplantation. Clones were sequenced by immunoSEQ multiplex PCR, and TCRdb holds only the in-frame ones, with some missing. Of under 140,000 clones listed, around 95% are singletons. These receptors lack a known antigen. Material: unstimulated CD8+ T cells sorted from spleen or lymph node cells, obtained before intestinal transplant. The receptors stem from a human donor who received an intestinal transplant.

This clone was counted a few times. This CDR3 reads CASSGSGTGGYGYTF. The CDR3 nucleotides are TGCGCCAGCAGTGGGTCCGGGACAGGGGGCTATGGCTACACCTTC. This chain uses TRBV10-2 with TRBJ1-2; 11 positions agree with TRBD1. The CDR3 is 15 amino acids. CDR1 is WSHSY, CDR2 SAAADI, per germline. J was trimmed by 4 bases and V by 4 bases; bases with no gene match: 5.

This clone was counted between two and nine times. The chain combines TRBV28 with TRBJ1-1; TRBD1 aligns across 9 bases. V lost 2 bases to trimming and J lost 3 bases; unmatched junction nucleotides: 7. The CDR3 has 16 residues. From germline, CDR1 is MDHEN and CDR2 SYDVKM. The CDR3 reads CASSLGGGQGYTEAFF. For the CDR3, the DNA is TGTGCCAGCAGTTTAGGGGGAGGACAGGGGTACACTGAAGCTTTCTTT.

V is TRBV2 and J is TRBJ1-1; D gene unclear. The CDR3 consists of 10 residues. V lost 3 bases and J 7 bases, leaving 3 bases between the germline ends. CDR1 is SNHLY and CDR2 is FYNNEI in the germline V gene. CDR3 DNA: TGTGCCAGCAGTGATGGTGAAGCTTTCTTT. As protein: CASSDGEAFF. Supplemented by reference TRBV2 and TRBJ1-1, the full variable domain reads EPEVTQTPSHQVTQMGQEVILRCVPISNHLYFYWYRQILGQKVEFLVSFYNNEISEKSEIFDDQFSVERPDGSNFTLKIRSTKLEDSAMYFCASSDGEAFFGQGTRLTVV.

CDR3 residues: CASSQGDRYYEQYF. The CDR3 DNA reads TGCGCCAGCAGCCAAGGCGACAGGTATTACGAGCAGTACTTC. The chain uses TRBV4-1 and TRBJ2-7; perhaps TRBD1 as D (6 bases). The V gene's germline CDR1 is MGHRA and CDR2 YSYEKL. The CDR3 runs to 14 residues. V lost 1 base to trimming and J lost 4 bases, with 11 bases between them.

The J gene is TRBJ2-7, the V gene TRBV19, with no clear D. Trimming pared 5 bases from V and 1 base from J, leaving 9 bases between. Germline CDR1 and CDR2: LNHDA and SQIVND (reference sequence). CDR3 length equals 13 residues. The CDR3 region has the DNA TGTGCCAGTAGTTCGACTCAATCCTACGAGCAGTACTTC. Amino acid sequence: CASSSTQSYEQYF.

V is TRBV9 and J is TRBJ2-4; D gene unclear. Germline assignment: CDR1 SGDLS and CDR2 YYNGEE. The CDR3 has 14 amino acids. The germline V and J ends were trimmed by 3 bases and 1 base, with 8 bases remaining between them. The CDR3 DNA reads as TGTGCCAGCAGCGGGGGTACCGCCAAAAACATTCAGTACTTC. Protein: CASSGGTAKNIQYF.

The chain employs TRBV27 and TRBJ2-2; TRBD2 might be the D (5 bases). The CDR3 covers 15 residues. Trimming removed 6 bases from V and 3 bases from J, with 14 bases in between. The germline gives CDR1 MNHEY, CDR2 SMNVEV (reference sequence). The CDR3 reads CASRYQAEDTGELFF. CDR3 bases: TGTGCCAGCAGATATCAAGCGGAGGACACCGGGGAGCTGTTTTTT.

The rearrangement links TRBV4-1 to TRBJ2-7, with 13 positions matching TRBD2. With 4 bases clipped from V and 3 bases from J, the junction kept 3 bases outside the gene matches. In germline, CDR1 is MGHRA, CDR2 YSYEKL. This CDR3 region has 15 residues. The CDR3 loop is CASSRGLAGDYEQYF. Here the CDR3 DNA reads TGCGCCAGCAGCCGCGGACTAGCGGGAGACTACGAGCAGTACTTC.

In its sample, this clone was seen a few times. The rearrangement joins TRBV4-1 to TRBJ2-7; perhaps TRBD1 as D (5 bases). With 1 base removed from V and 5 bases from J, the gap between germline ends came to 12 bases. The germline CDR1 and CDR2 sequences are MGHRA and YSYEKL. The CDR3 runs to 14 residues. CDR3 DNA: TGCGCCAGCAGCCAAGCAGCCACAGGAAACGAGCAGTACTTC. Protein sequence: CASSQAATGNEQYF.

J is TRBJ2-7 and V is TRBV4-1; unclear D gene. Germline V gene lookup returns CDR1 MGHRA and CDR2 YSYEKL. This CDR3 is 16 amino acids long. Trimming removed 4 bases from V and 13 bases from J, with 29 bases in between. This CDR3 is CASSPLPDELDLRGYF. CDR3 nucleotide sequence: TGCGCCAGCAGCCCACTCCCGGACGAGTTAGACCTACGAGGCTACTTC.

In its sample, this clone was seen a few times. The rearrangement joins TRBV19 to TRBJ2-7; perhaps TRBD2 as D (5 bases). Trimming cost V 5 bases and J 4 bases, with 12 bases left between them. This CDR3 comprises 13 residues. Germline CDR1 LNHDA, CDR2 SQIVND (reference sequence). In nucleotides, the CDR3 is TGTGCCAGTAGTCCCGGGAACCGTTACGAGCAGTACTTC. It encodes CASSPGNRYEQYF.

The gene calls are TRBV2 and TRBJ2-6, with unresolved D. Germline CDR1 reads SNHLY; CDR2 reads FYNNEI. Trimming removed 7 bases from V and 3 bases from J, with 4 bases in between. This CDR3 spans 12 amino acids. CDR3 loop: CASIGGANVLTF. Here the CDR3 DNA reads TGTGCCAGCATTGGTGGGGCCAACGTCCTGACTTTC.

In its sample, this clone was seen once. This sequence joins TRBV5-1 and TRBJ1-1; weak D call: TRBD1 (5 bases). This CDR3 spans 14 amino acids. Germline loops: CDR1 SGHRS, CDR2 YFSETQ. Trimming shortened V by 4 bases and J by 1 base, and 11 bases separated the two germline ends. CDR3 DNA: TGCGCCAGCAGCGGCCGGGACTCGAACACTGAAGCTTTCTTT. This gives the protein CASSGRDSNTEAFF.

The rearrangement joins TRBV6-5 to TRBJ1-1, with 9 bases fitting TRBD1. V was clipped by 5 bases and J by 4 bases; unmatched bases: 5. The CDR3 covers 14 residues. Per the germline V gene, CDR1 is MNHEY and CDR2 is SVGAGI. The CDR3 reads CASSPGQGGTEAFF. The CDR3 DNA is TGTGCCAGCAGTCCGGGACAGGGAGGCACTGAAGCTTTCTTT.

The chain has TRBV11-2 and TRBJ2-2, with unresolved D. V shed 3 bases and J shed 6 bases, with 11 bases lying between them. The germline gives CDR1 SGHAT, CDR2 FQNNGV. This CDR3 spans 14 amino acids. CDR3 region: CASSFSSGSGELFF. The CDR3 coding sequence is TGTGCCAGCAGCTTCTCCTCCGGTTCCGGGGAGCTGTTTTTT.

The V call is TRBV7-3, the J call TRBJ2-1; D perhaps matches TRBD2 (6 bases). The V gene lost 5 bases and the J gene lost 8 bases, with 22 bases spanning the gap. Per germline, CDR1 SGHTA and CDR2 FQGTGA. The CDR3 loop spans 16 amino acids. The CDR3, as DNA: TGTGCCAGCAGCCTCCACGGGGACCCGGGGAGGTATGAGCAGTTCTTC. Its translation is CASSLHGDPGRYEQFF.

CDR3 coding DNA: TGTGCCAGCAGTGAACGGCGGGACCGCACAGATACGCAGTATTTT. Translating it yields CASSERRDRTDTQYF. The gene calls are TRBV2 and TRBJ2-3, with D tentatively TRBD2 (6 bases). V was pared by 2 bases and J by 1 base, with 10 bases between. There are 15 residues in the CDR3. Germline V CDR1 and CDR2: SNHLY, FYNNEI.

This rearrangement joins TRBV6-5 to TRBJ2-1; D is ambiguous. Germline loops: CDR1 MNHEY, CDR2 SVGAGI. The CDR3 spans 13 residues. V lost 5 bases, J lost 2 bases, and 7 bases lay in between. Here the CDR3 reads CASSVSPYNEQFF. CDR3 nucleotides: TGTGCCAGCAGTGTTAGCCCCTACAATGAGCAGTTCTTC.

The CDR3 spells CASSLAGLAGVGEQFF. CDR3 sequence (DNA): TGTGCCAGCAGCTTAGCGGGACTAGCGGGGGTTGGTGAGCAGTTCTTC. The chain carries TRBV7-2 and TRBJ2-1; the match to TRBD2 covers 14 bases. After removal of 0 bases from V and 9 bases from J, the junction contained 4 bases not matched to a gene. Germline CDR1 and CDR2: SGHTA and FQGNSA. The length of the CDR3 is 16 residues.

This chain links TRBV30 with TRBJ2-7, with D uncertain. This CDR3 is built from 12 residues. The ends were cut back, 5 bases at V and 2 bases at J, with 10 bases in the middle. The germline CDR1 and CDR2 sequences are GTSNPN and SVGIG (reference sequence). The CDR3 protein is CAWSTGPYEQYF. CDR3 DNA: TGTGCCTGGTCGACGGGTCCCTACGAGCAGTACTTC.

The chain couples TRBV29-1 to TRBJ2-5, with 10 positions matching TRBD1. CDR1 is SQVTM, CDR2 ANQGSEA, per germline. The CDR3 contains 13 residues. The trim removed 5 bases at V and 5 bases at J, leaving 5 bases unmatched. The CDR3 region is CSVRQGASETQYF. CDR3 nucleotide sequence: TGCAGCGTTCGACAGGGGGCGTCTGAGACCCAGTACTTC. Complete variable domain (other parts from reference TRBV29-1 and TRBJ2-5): SAVISQKPSRDICQRGTSLTIQCQVDSQVTMMFWYRQQPGQSLTLIATANQGSEATYESGFVIDKFPISRPNLTFSTLTVSNMSPEDSSIYLCSVRQGASETQYFGPGTRLLVL.

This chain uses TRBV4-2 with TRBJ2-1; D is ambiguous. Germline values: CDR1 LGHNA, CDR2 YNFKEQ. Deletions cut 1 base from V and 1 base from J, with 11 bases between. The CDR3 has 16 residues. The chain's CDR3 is CASSQVFIRSYNEQFF. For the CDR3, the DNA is TGTGCCAGCAGCCAAGTGTTCATTAGGTCCTACAATGAGCAGTTCTTC.

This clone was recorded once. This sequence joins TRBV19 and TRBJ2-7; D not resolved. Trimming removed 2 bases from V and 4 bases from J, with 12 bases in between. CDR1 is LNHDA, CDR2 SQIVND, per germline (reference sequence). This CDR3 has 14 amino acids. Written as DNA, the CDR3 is TGTGCCAGTAGTATAAAAGGGAACATGTACGAGCAGTACTTC. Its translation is CASSIKGNMYEQYF.

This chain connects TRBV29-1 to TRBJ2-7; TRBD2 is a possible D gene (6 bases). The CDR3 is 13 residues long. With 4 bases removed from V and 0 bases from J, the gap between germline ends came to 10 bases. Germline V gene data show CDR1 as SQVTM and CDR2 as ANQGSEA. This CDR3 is CSVVGEVSYEQYF. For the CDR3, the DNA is TGCAGCGTTGTGGGGGAGGTCTCCTACGAGCAGTACTTC.

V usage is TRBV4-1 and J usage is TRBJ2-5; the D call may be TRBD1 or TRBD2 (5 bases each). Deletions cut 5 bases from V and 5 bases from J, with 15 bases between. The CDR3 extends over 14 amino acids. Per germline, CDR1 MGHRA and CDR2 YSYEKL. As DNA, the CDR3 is TGCGCCAGCAGCAACCCGGGACCAGTGGAGACCCAGTACTTC. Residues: CASSNPGPVETQYF.